The T cell receptor beta chain under discussion was sequenced for a study of T cells in women clearing cervical HPV infection. Study at large: Cases were women with histologically confirmed HPV16-related CIN3 or worse, including a couple of invasive cancers.

The table came from immunoSEQ multiplex PCR; TCRdb's copy has only in-frame clones and leaves some out. The sample has around 40,000 clones; the top ten hold approximately 6%. V lost 5 bases and J 0 bases, leaving 9 bases between the germline ends. This CDR3 has 14 residues. CDR1 is SGHRS, CDR2 YFSETQ, per germline. Study-level points and caveats: A classifier using richness and V gene abundances reached an AUC of roughly 0.8. CIN3+ cases had significantly higher TCR richness than controls; evenness did not differ.

To note about this clone: Its matching antigen is unknown. The read comes to an end 3 residues before the CDR3 does, leaving the germline J gene to fill in the end.

V and J are TRBV5-1 and TRBJ2-1; a possible D gene is TRBD2 (5 bases). This sequence was found in a woman aged 18-70 years with a cervical HPV16 infection that either progressed to CIN3+ or cleared (not recorded which). The sequencing input was blood buffy coat. The covered CDR3 bases are TGCGCCAGCAGTACGGGGAGCTCCTACAATGAG. This encodes CASSTGSSYNE. The full CDR3 protein reads CASSTGSSYNEQFF. Complete variable domain (other parts from reference TRBV5-1 and TRBJ2-1): KAGVTQTPRYLIKTRGQQVTLSCSPISGHRSVSWYQQTPGQGLQFLFEYFSETQRNKGNFPGRFSGRQFSNSRSEMNVSTLELGDSALYLCASSTGSSYNEQFFGPGTRLTVL.